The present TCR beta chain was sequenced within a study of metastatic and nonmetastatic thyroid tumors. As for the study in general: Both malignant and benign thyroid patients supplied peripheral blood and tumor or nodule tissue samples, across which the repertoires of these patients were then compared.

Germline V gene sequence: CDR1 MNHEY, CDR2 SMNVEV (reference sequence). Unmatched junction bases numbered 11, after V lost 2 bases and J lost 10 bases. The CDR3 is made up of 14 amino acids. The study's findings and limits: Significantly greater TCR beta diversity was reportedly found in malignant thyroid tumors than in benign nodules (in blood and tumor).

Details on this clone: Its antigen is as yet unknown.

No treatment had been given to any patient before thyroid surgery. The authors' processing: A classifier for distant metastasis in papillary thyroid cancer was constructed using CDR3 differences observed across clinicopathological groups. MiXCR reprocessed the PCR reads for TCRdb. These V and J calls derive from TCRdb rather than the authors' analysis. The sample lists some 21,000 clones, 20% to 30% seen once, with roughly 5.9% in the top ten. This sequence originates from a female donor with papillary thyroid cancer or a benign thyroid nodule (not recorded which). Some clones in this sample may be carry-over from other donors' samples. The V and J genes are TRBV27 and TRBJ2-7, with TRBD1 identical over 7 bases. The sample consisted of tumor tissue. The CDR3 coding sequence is TGTGCCAGCAGTTTACAGGACAGGCTGTGCGACCAGTACTTC. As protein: CASSLQDRLCDQYF.